The rows below give T cell receptor beta chains drawn from one sample of a study of T cells in localized non-small cell lung cancer. Assay: immunoSEQ multiplex PCR; the TCRdb copy retains only in-frame clones and omits some. The table includes 2,600 or so clones, about 30% detected once. Sequencing used lung tumor tissue, obtained before any cancer treatment. Every receptor here comes from an older female donor with stage I lung adenocarcinoma. Both conserved end residues are part of each CDR3. The D gene is left open where the match is weak. Clone size appears in some rows only: once, few, many, or a class for an expanded clone.

v_call: TRBV11-3; d_call: .; cdr3_length: 18; j_call: TRBJ1-2; clone_size: medium-sized; cdr3_aa: CASSGLQGTGRSNYGYTF; cdr3_nt: TGTGCCAGCAGCGGATTACAGGGTACGGGCCGTAGTAACTATGGCTACACCTTC
v_call: TRBV15; d_call: .; cdr3_length: 14; j_call: TRBJ1-5; clone_size: .; cdr3_aa: CATSKGGRNQPQHF; cdr3_nt: TGTGCCACCAGCAAGGGGGGGCGGAATCAGCCCCAGCATTTT
v_call: TRBV19; d_call: .; cdr3_length: 15; j_call: TRBJ1-2; clone_size: .; cdr3_aa: CASSIFADGNYGYTF; cdr3_nt: TGTGCCAGTAGTATTTTCGCCGACGGGAACTATGGCTACACCTTC
v_call: TRBV6-8; d_call: .; cdr3_length: 12; j_call: TRBJ1-4; clone_size: few; cdr3_aa: CASSLGDEKLFF; cdr3_nt: TGTGCCAGCAGTTTGGGTGATGAAAAACTGTTTTTT
v_call: TRBV9; d_call: TRBD1; cdr3_length: 13; j_call: TRBJ2-2; clone_size: .; cdr3_aa: CASGTGDTGELFF; cdr3_nt: TGTGCCAGCGGAACAGGGGACACCGGGGAGCTGTTTTTT
v_call: TRBV18; d_call: TRBD1; cdr3_length: 15; j_call: TRBJ2-1; clone_size: .; cdr3_aa: CASSPLRGPSNEQFF; cdr3_nt: TGTGCCAGCTCACCCCTAAGGGGGCCAAGCAATGAGCAGTTCTTC
v_call: TRBV9; d_call: .; cdr3_length: 14; j_call: TRBJ1-1; clone_size: medium-sized; cdr3_aa: CASSEQRMNTEAFF; cdr3_nt: TGTGCCAGCAGTGAGCAACGAATGAACACTGAAGCTTTCTTT
v_call: TRBV11-3; d_call: TRBD1; cdr3_length: 15; j_call: TRBJ2-7; clone_size: medium-sized; cdr3_aa: CASSLAGTGTYEQYF; cdr3_nt: TGTGCCAGCAGCTTGGCCGGGACAGGGACCTACGAGCAGTACTTC
v_call: TRBV19; d_call: TRBD1; cdr3_length: 14; j_call: TRBJ1-2; clone_size: .; cdr3_aa: CASRRDRGHYGYTF; cdr3_nt: TGTGCCAGTAGACGGGACAGGGGGCACTATGGCTACACCTTC
v_call: TRBV29-1; d_call: .; cdr3_length: 14; j_call: TRBJ1-4; clone_size: large; cdr3_aa: CSVGAQGTNEKLFF; cdr3_nt: TGCAGCGTTGGAGCACAGGGAACTAATGAAAAACTGTTTTTT
v_call: TRBV7-5; d_call: .; cdr3_length: 15; j_call: TRBJ2-7; clone_size: few; cdr3_aa: CASSLVPGSSYEQYF; cdr3_nt: TGTGCCAGCAGCTTAGTACCGGGAAGCTCCTACGAGCAGTACTTC